The clone carrying this TCR beta chain was picked up a small number of times. From germline, CDR1 is MDHEN and CDR2 SYDVKM. The CDR3 contains 12 residues. V was trimmed by 6 bases and J by 10 bases, leaving 13 bases between them. These data belong to a study of blood T cell repertoires in COVID-19. This table comes from immunoSEQ multiplex PCR, and its TCRdb copy is limited to in-frame clones, with some not included. The table has around 300,000 clones, around 83% seen once. This clonotype was sampled from a young man with active or convalescent COVID-19. The sequenced sample was peripheral blood. The chain combines TRBV28 with TRBJ1-5; D not certain. CDR3 nucleotide sequence: TGTGCCAGCAGCCCCCATCGGGGTCCCCAGCATTTT. Its translation is CASSPHRGPQHF.